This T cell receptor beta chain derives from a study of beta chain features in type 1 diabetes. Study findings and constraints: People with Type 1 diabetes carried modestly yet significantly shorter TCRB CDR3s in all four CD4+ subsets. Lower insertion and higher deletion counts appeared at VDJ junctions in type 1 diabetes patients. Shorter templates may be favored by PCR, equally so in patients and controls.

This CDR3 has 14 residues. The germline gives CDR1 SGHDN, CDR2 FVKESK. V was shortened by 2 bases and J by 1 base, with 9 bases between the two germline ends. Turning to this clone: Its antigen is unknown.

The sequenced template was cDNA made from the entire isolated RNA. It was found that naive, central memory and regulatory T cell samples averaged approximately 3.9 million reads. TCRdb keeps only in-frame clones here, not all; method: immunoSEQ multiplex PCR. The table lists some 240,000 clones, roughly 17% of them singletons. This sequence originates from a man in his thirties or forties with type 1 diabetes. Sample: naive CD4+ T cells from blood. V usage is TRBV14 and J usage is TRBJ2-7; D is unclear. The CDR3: CASSQFSDSYEQYF. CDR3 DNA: TGTGCCAGCAGCCAATTTTCAGATTCCTACGAGCAGTACTTC.